The clone carrying this TCR beta chain has a handful of counts. Antigen specificity is unknown. MiXCR, run by TCRdb on the reads, gives a single entry per CDR3 protein. The table lists 80,000 or so distinct CDR3 sequences, about 24% of them singletons. This CDR3 has 15 residues. Germline V gene lookup returns CDR1 KGHDR and CDR2 SFDVKD. J gave up 7 bases and V 2 bases, and 3 bases lay outside the gene matches. The sample belongs to a study of T cell repertoires in cytomegalovirus infection. Across the whole study: HLA-B-restricted CMV epitopes that are well studied, plus recently identified HLA-C-restricted ones, were used by the study.

Study-level points and caveats: In two of eight donors, the top clonotype was HLA-C-restricted CMV-specific. The study identified carriers of CMV plus the relevant HLA from cumulative public TCR beta family frequency.

Material: CD8+ T cells from cultured PBMCs, obtained from culture after CMV antigen stimulation. The clonotype originates from a human donor in good health (CMV status not recorded). Some clones in this sample may be carry-over from other donors' samples. The gene calls are TRBV24-1 and TRBJ1-5; 11 positions agree with TRBD1. CDR3 bases: TGTGCCACCAGTGATTCGGGACAGGGGGAACAGCCCCAGCATTTT. Residues: CATSDSGQGEQPQHF.